The 2 T cell receptor beta chains listed next were all sequenced from one sample in a study of blood T cells in healthy people across ages. For the second PCR, which ran for about 7 to 11 cycles, a sample-barcoded 5' primer and a J-beta primer mix were used. A single record per CDR3 protein comes from TCRdb applying MiXCR to the 5' RACE reads. The table has approximately 1.5 million distinct CDR3 sequences, 35% to 45% seen once. The sequencing input was blood. The source of these receptors is a woman aged 18 to 35 in good health.

This clonotype was seen a single time. The rearrangement links TRBV6-1 to TRBJ1-1, with D possibly TRBD1 on 5 matching bases. Germline CDR1 reads MNHNS; CDR2 reads SASEGT. The CDR3 is made up of 13 amino acids. The ends were cut back, 8 bases at V and 1 base at J, with 11 bases in the middle. The DNA of the CDR3 is TGTGCCAGCGGATGGGGGAGGAACACTGAAGCTTTCTTT. Translated, it gives CASGWGRNTEAFF.

This clonotype was seen a few times. The rearrangement uses TRBV20-1 and TRBJ2-1, with TRBD2 matching over 14 bases. Germline CDR1 is DFQATT and CDR2 is SNEGSKA (reference sequence). J gave up 4 bases and V 5 bases, and 7 bases lay outside the gene matches. This CDR3 contains 16 residues. The CDR3 bases are TGCAGTGCTGACTTCGGGACTAGCGGGGGTTACAATGAGCAGTTCTTC. Its translation: CSADFGTSGGYNEQFF.